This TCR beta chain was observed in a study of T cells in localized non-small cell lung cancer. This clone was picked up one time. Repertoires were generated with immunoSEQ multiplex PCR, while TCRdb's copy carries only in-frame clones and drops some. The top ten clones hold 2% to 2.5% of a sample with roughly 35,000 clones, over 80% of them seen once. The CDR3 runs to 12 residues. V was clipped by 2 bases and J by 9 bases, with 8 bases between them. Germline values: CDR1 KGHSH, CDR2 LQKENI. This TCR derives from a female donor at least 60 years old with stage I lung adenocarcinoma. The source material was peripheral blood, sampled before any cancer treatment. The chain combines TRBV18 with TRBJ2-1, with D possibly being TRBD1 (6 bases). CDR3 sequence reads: CASSPVQGEQFF. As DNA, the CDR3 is TGTGCCAGCTCACCAGTACAGGGTGAGCAGTTCTTC.